A single sample gave rise to the 6 T cell receptor beta chains below, sequenced in a study of PD-1 blockade in classical Hodgkin lymphoma. Only in-frame clones appear in the TCRdb table, and some are missing; sequencing was by immunoSEQ multiplex PCR. The data hold roughly 21,000 clones, with about 85% observed a single time. Regarding time point: cycle 4 day 1 (C4D1), after around six weeks of nivolumab. Following autologous stem cell transplantation, relapse occurred in every patient, and exposure to brentuximab vedotin varied. This specimen consisted of peripheral blood mononuclear cells (PBMCs), obtained before the fourth cycle of nivolumab. Source of these receptors: a human donor with classical Hodgkin lymphoma.

The chain's CDR3 is CASSYRRQNQPQHF. The CDR3 DNA follows: TGTGCCAGCAGTTACAGACGGCAAAATCAGCCCCAGCATTTT. The chain uses TRBV6-6 and TRBJ1-5; D remains unclear. The CDR3 spans 14 residues. Per germline, CDR1 MNHNY and CDR2 SVGAGI (reference sequence). V lost 2 bases and J lost 4, with 9 bases in between.

J is TRBJ1-2 and V is TRBV4-3; D ambiguous. The CDR3 is made up of 16 amino acids. The germline V gene has CDR1 LGHNA and CDR2 YSLEER. Trimming stripped 1 base from V and 5 bases from J, with 17 bases between. The CDR3 loop is CASSQGELLQPYGYTF. As DNA, the CDR3 is TGCGCCAGCAGCCAAGGGGAGTTGCTACAGCCTTATGGCTACACCTTC.

By sample fraction, this clone is medium-sized. J is TRBJ2-7 and V is TRBV27; the D is unclear. CDR3 length: 14 residues. Germline V gives CDR1 MNHEY, CDR2 SMNVEV (reference sequence). The V gene lost 4 bases and the J gene lost 0 bases, with 10 bases spanning the gap. The CDR3 spells CASSWSWDSYEQYF. For the CDR3, the DNA is TGTGCCAGCAGTTGGTCGTGGGACTCCTACGAGCAGTACTTC.

The rearrangement joins TRBV5-6 to TRBJ2-7; D uncertain. Germline V gene data show CDR1 as SGHDT and CDR2 as YYEEEE. The V and J ends lost 0 bases and 7 bases respectively, with 17 bases between them. This CDR3 has 15 amino acids. CDR3 amino acids: CASSLVGSSLWEQYF. Written as DNA, the CDR3 is TGTGCCAGCAGCTTGGTGGGATCTTCCCTCTGGGAGCAGTACTTC.

In DNA, the CDR3 is TGTGCCAGCAGTGACAGGGCCTACGAGCAGTACTTC. This sequence encodes CASSDRAYEQYF. The chain combines TRBV27 with TRBJ2-7; 7 bases map to TRBD1. This CDR3 contains 12 residues. In germline, CDR1 is MNHEY, CDR2 SMNVEV (reference sequence). V shed 5 bases, J shed 2 bases, and the junction held 0 bases outside the gene matches.

The chain is built from TRBV7-2 and TRBJ1-5; a possible D gene is TRBD1 (5 bases). The CDR3 covers 13 residues. The germline V gene has CDR1 SGHTA and CDR2 FQGNSA. Deletions cut 3 bases from V and 6 bases from J, with 9 bases between. The CDR3 spells CASSLRGGQPQHF. For the CDR3, the DNA is TGTGCCAGCAGCTTGCGGGGGGGTCAGCCCCAGCATTTT.